This TCR beta chain came from a study of cytomegalovirus exposure and HLA in healthy donors. Whole-study results and caveats: Roughly even sequencing depth across donors was the assumption behind the presence/absence analyses.

For this clone: The antigen remains undetermined.

CDR1 is SGHAT and CDR2 is FQNNGV in the germline V gene. The ends lost 5 bases at V and 1 base at J; junction bases unmatched: 4. The CDR3 is made up of 14 amino acids. Vbeta (60) and Jbeta (13) primers were used in the PCR. Sequencing was performed with immunoSEQ multiplex PCR; in TCRdb, only in-frame clones are kept and a portion is missing. This sample has about 60,000 clones, with roughly 70% found just once. The sequenced sample was PBMCs. This sequence was found in a man between 35 and 55 years old in good health and CMV-seropositive. The chain couples TRBV11-2 to TRBJ1-1; TRBD1 agrees at 7 bases. The CDR3 spells CASSPRTGNTEAFF. The CDR3 nucleotides read TGTGCCAGCAGCCCCCGGACAGGGAACACTGAAGCTTTCTTT.